This entry describes one T cell receptor (beta chain). Its antigen is still unknown. This sample stems from a study of T cell responses to AZD1222 COVID-19 vaccine. Regarding the study as a whole: Seropositive AZD1222 recipients at baseline numbered only five or six. Females outnumbered males among donors, who were mostly white British; clonal diversity was possibly underestimated.

Assay used: immunoSEQ multiplex PCR; TCRdb lists only in-frame clones, some missing. The profile shows roughly 120,000 clones, about 90% of them singletons. This sample comprised peripheral blood, obtained on day 0 of AZD1222 vaccination. This TCR was sampled from an adult in good health.

The CDR3 protein is CASSDQNTDTQYF. CDR3 bases: TGTGCCAGCAGCGATCAAAACACAGATACGCAGTATTTT. This chain connects TRBV7-9 to TRBJ2-3; D is ambiguous. The germline V gene encodes CDR1 SEHNR and CDR2 FQNEAQ (reference sequence). The CDR3 sequence is 13 residues long. The V and J ends lost 5 bases and 2 bases respectively, with 8 bases between them.